Below are 23 T cell receptor beta chains sequenced from a single sample in a study of tumor-infiltrating lymphocytes in primary liver carcinoma. The approximately 17-34 mg bulk tissue piece was not sorted before simultaneous RNA and DNA extraction. TCR beta cDNA was made from approximately 500 ng total RNA with a constant-region primer. Three-round nested multiplex PCR performed with slightly modified ARM-PCR produced the TCR beta libraries. A C-beta reverse primer and TRBV1-TRBV30 forward primers served in each of the first two PCR rounds, at ten to eleven cycles apiece. MiXCR, applied by TCRdb to the multiplex PCR reads, yields one record per CDR3 protein. The sample records around 37,000 distinct CDR3 sequences, approximately 71% being singletons. The sequencing input was tumor-adjacent normal liver tissue. Source of these receptors: a man between 35 and 55 years old with primary liver carcinoma and hepatitis B virus infection.

Details on this clonotype: One junction end disagrees with the germline gene, perhaps due to a read error. The chain employs TRBV6-1 and TRBJ2-5; D is uncertain. This CDR3 comprises 15 residues. Germline V gene data show CDR1 as MNHNS and CDR2 as SASEGT. Written as DNA, the CDR3 is TGTGCCAGCACTGAAGAGGTTAGTTACCTCGGGACCCAGTACTTC. Translating gives CASTEEVSYLGTQYF.

A remark on this clonotype: Compared with germline, one end of the junction differs, possibly owing to a read error. The chain recombines TRBV11-2 with TRBJ2-1, with D perhaps TRBD1 or TRBD2 (5 bases each). Per germline, CDR1 SGHAT and CDR2 FQNNGV. The CDR3 has 14 residues. CDR3 sequence (DNA): TGTGCCACCAGCTTGTCTAGCTTGGGGCACGATCAGTTCTTC. It specifies CATSLSSLGHDQFF.

This chain links TRBV6-5 with TRBJ2-3; 9 bases are shared with TRBD2. In germline, CDR1 is MNHEY, CDR2 SVGAGI. The CDR3 sequence is 15 residues long. V dropped 7 bases and J dropped 11; count of bases not matched to a gene: 16. The CDR3 nucleotides read TGTGCCAGCAACCCAGAGCTAGCGGGAACAGTTAAGCAGTATTTT. This sequence encodes CASNPELAGTVKQYF.

Notes on this clonotype: Compared with germline, one end of the junction differs, possibly owing to a read error. The J gene is TRBJ2-3, the V gene TRBV14, with D uncertain. Germline loops: CDR1 SGHDN, CDR2 FVKESK. This CDR3 region has 13 residues. CDR3 DNA sequence: TGTGCCAACGGCCGAGGATACACAGATATGCAGTATTTT. Amino acid sequence: CANGRGYTDMQYF.

For this clonotype: A much larger clone sits a single nucleotide away, making a read error possible. V and J are TRBV15 and TRBJ2-3; TRBD1 matches 8 bases. V shed 5 bases and J 3 bases; nucleotides not matched to a gene: 7. In germline, CDR1 is LNHNV, CDR2 YYDKDF (reference sequence). CDR3 size: 15 residues. CDR3 protein: CATSDGTGETDTQYF. The CDR3 DNA sequence: TGTGCCACCAGCGATGGGACAGGAGAGACAGATACGCAGTATTTT.

This clonotype occurred a few times. The CDR3 end shows no conserved phenylalanine or tryptophan, and so a read error is likely. The chain has TRBV29-1 and TRBJ2-1; TRBD2 matches at 7 bases. J gave up 3 bases and V 1 base, and 12 bases lay outside the gene matches. The CDR3 covers 17 residues. Germline assignment: CDR1 SQVTM and CDR2 ANQGSEA. CDR3 amino acids: CSVEGRGLADIYNEQFI. In DNA, the CDR3 is TGCAGCGTTGAAGGGAGGGGCCTAGCGGATATCTACAATGAGCAGTTCATC.

On this clonotype itself: The junction departs from germline at one end; a sequencing error may be responsible. The rearrangement uses TRBV2 and TRBJ2-1; 10 bases agree with TRBD2. The CDR3 is 15 amino acids. Germline CDR1 reads SNHLY; CDR2 reads FYNNEI. The CDR3 coding sequence is TGTGACAGCAGGAAGACTAGCGGGTCTTACAATGAGCAGTTCTTC. Its translation is CDSRKTSGSYNEQFF.

There are a few counts of this clonotype. A much larger clone differs from this one at a single base, so this may be a read error. This sequence joins TRBV7-9 and TRBJ2-1; TRBD2 aligns across 9 bases. Per the germline V gene, CDR1 is SEHNR and CDR2 is FQNEAQ (reference sequence). The length of the CDR3 is 16 residues. CDR3 nucleotide sequence: TGTGTCAGCAGCTTATCTCTAGCGGGGTCCTACAATGAGCAGTTCTTC. Amino acid sequence: CVSSLSLAGSYNEQFF.

Relative to its sample, this clonotype is medium-sized. V gene TRBV6-5 combines with J gene TRBJ1-2, with TRBD1 as a possible D gene (5 bases). The V gene lost 6 bases and the J gene lost 8 bases, with 19 bases spanning the gap. Germline CDR1 reads MNHEY; CDR2 reads SVGAGI. CDR3 size: 14 residues. In nucleotides, the CDR3 is TGTGCCAGCAGACCCGGGACGGCTGAGTTGGGCTACACCTTC. Translation: CASRPGTAELGYTF.

The J gene is TRBJ2-7, the V gene TRBV29-1; tentative D call: TRBD2 (6 bases). CDR3 length: 16 amino acids. Germline-derived CDR1 and CDR2 are SQVTM and ANQGSEA. The V end lost 7 bases, the J end lost 2 bases, and 24 bases lay between the germline ends. The CDR3 sequence is CSAMVSGTGTPYEQYF. In nucleotides, the CDR3 is TGCAGCGCCATGGTGTCTGGGACTGGCACTCCCTACGAGCAGTACTTC.

In the case of this clonotype: The CDR3 does not end in the conserved phenylalanine or tryptophan, so this is likely a read error. The gene calls are TRBV29-1 and TRBJ2-3, with D possibly being TRBD2 (6 bases). Trimming left V 6 bases short and J 5 bases short, with 15 bases between. The CDR3 spans 13 residues. Germline V gene lookup returns CDR1 SQVTM and CDR2 ANQGSEA. The CDR3: CSVRTGDGDTQYL. The CDR3 nucleotides are TGCAGCGTCCGAACGGGGGACGGAGATACGCAGTATCTT.

A word on this clonotype: A much larger clone lies a single base off, so this may be a read error. The rearrangement links TRBV7-9 to TRBJ2-6; D might be TRBD1 (5 bases). The CDR3 is 15 residues long. The germline gives CDR1 SEHNR, CDR2 FQNEAQ (reference sequence). CDR3 sequence reads: CTSSAGLSGANVLTF. Here the CDR3 DNA reads TGTACCAGCAGCGCAGGGTTGTCTGGGGCCAACGTCCTGACTTTC.

Within the sample, this clonotype is medium-sized. This chain uses TRBV14 with TRBJ1-5; D is perhaps TRBD1 (6 bases). Germline-derived CDR1 and CDR2 are SGHDN and FVKESK. The CDR3 has 13 amino acids. Trimming removed 6 bases from V and 6 bases from J, with 12 bases in between. CDR3 residues: CASRAAGVQPQHF. The DNA for the CDR3 is TGTGCCAGCAGAGCAGCAGGGGTTCAGCCCCAGCATTTT.

On this clonotype itself: One junction end does not reproduce the germline sequence, and a read error may be involved. The V and J genes are TRBV12-3 or TRBV12-4 and TRBJ2-5, with D tentatively TRBD2 (5 bases). The CDR3 has 14 residues. CDR3 DNA sequence: TGTGCCACCAGTTTTGGAGGCAATCAAGAGACCCAGTACTTC. Amino acid sequence: CATSFGGNQETQYF.

As concerns this clonotype: Sequence at one end of the junction differs from germline and may be a read error. The CDR3 DNA is TGTGCCAGCAATTACCCCAAAGGGGGAGGAGAAGAGCAGTACTTC. Translation gives CASNYPKGGGEEQYF. This chain joins TRBV6-6 and TRBJ2-7; D may match TRBD1 or TRBD2 (6 bases each). This CDR3 comprises 15 residues. Germline values: CDR1 MNHNY, CDR2 SVGAGI (reference sequence).

This chain links TRBV28 with TRBJ1-2; 9 nucleotides agree with TRBD1. Germline CDR1 reads MDHEN; CDR2 reads SYDVKM. With 6 bases clipped from V and 13 bases from J, the junction kept 12 bases outside the gene matches. The CDR3 runs to 13 residues. CDR3 region: CASSRQGVEDCTF. The CDR3 bases are TGTGCCAGCAGCCGACAGGGGGTAGAGGACTGCACCTTC.

This clonotype was seen just once. J is TRBJ1-1 and V is TRBV28; D uncertain. The length of the CDR3 is 13 residues. Looked up from germline, CDR1 is MDHEN and CDR2 is SYDVKM. V lost 9 bases to trimming and J lost 5 bases, with 16 bases between them. The CDR3 DNA sequence: TGTGCCAGAAATTCGCAGGACGGGACTGAAGCTTTCTTT. Protein product: CARNSQDGTEAFF.

For this clonotype: Mismatch with germline at one junction end may stem from a read error. CDR3 sequence reads: CAGSPSSIQCTGRETQYF. CDR3 sequence (DNA): TGTGCCGGCAGCCCTAGTTCAATCCAGTGTACTGGGCGGGAGACCCAGTACTTC. The rearrangement uses TRBV11-2 and TRBJ2-5; D is unclear. This CDR3 has 18 amino acids. Germline CDR1 and CDR2: SGHAT and FQNNGV.

Concerning this clonotype: This may be a read error: a much more frequent sequence differs by one nucleotide. V and J are TRBV2 and TRBJ1-2, with a weak D call TRBD1 (6 bases). Germline V lookup: CDR1 SNHLY, CDR2 FYNNEI. Trimming stripped 7 bases from V and 3 bases from J, with 18 bases between. This CDR3 has 15 amino acids. The CDR3 is CASNSRGSIYYGYTF. The CDR3 region has the DNA TGTGCCAGCAATTCGAGGGGGTCGATCTACTATGGCTACACCTTC.

CDR3 sequence (DNA): TGTGCCAGTAACTCCGGGATCGTAAGAGATGCAGATACGCAGTATTTT. Protein: CASNSGIVRDADTQYF. The chain couples TRBV11-2 to TRBJ2-3, with a weak D call TRBD2 (5 bases). CDR1 and CDR2 from the germline V gene are SGHAT and FQNNGV. This CDR3 has 16 residues. Trimming left V 9 bases short and J 4 bases short, with 23 bases between.

Comment on this clonotype: Since no conserved phenylalanine or tryptophan closes the CDR3, a read error is the likely cause. The chain is built from TRBV5-1 and TRBJ2-2, with TRBD2 identical over 8 bases. The J segment lost 7 bases and the V segment lost 0 bases, leaving 11 bases of the junction unmatched. The CDR3 length is 17 residues. Germline V gene data show CDR1 as SGHRS and CDR2 as YFSETQ. CDR3 loop: CASSLEPAGVSGGELFY. The CDR3 DNA reads as TGCGCCAGCAGCTTGGAGCCAGCGGGAGTCTCGGGCGGGGAGCTGTTTTAT.

This rearrangement joins TRBV30 to TRBJ2-1; TRBD2 matches at 8 bases. With the DNA end fitting TRBJ2-7 better, the J assignment may be wrong. The CDR3 totals 15 residues. Germline V gene data show CDR1 as GTSNPN and CDR2 as SVGIG (reference sequence). The CDR3 protein is CAWNWPAGVGVEQYF. CDR3 nucleotides: TGTGCCTGGAATTGGCCAGCGGGAGTGGGGGTTGAGCAGTACTTC.

On this clonotype itself: A read error may account for a junction end that differs from germline. This chain links TRBV5-5 with TRBJ1-1, with no clear D. CDR3 length: 15 residues. Germline values: CDR1 SGHKS, CDR2 YYEKEE (reference sequence). The CDR3 DNA follows: TGTGCCAACAGCCATGAGGGCGAGCGGTACACAGAAGCTTTCTTC. It encodes CANSHEGERYTEAFF.